This TCR beta chain was sequenced during a study of T cells in Graves' hyperthyroidism and ophthalmopathy. Study-level findings and limits: Ophthalmopathy and stable hyperthyroidism were told apart by a 13 V-J model.

The CDR3 has 20 residues. Trimming took off 10 bases at V and 0 bases at J, with 27 bases between the two ends. Germline CDR1 KGHDR, CDR2 SFDVKD. TCR beta CDR3 regions were amplified from RNA transcripts. The HTBI primer set drove a first-round RT-PCR of the TCR CDR3. TCRdb reprocessed the multiplex PCR reads with MiXCR, giving one entry per CDR3 protein. The sample has about 420,000 distinct CDR3 sequences, around a sixth seen once. This clonotype was found a few times. Its target is not known. The authors took PBMCs from roughly 9.7 ml fresh peripheral blood. The clonotype originates from a woman aged 18 to 35 with Graves' hyperthyroidism. This chain uses TRBV24-1 with TRBJ1-6; no clear D gene. The source material was blood. The DNA for the CDR3 is TGTGCCACTGCTTACGTCAAGTGGATAGTCAGGAGCTCCTATAATTCACCCCTCCACTTT. Residues: CATAYVKWIVRSSYNSPLHF.